This T cell receptor (beta chain) was observed in a study of cytomegalovirus exposure and HLA in healthy donors. Study-wide background: A data release that came early held about 89 million unique TCRs from HLA-typed donors. General study findings and limits: What a later analysis reportedly showed was that an Asian-associated ancestry cluster had fewer N-insertions than the roughly 670-donor mean.

Points on this clone: The antigen is not known.

The germline gives CDR1 GTSNPN, CDR2 SVGIG (reference sequence). The CDR3 loop spans 14 amino acids. The PCR had 60 Vbeta and 13 Jbeta primers. The assay was immunoSEQ multiplex PCR, and TCRdb's table has in-frame clones only and misses some. In the table there are 210,000 or so clones, 85% to 90% of which are singletons. This chain uses TRBV30 with TRBJ2-2; 7 bases are shared with TRBD2. The material sequenced was PBMCs. The sequence derives from a young woman in good health and CMV-seronegative. CDR3 nucleotide sequence: TGTGCAGGAGGGGAGGGCACGGTCACCGGGGAGCTGTTTTTT. Translation: CAGGEGTVTGELFF.